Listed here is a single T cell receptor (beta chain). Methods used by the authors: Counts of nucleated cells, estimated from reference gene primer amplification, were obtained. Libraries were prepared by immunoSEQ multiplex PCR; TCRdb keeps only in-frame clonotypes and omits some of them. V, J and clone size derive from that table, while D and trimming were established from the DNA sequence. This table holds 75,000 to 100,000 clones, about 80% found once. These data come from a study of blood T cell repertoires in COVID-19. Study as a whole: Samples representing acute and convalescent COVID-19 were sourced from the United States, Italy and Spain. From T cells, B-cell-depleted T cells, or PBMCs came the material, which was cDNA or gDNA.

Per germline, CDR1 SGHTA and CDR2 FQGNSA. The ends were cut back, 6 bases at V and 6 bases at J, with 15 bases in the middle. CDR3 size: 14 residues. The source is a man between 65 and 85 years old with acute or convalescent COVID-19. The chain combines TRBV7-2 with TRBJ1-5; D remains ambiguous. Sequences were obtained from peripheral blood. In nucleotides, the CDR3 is TGTGCCAGCAGTTTCCGACCTGCGGGTCAGCCCCAGCATTTT. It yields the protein CASSFRPAGQPQHF.